The 20 T cell receptor beta chains below all came from one sample that was sequenced in a study of metastatic and nonmetastatic thyroid tumors. TCRdb used MiXCR to call clones anew from the PCR reads. Of about 92,000 clones listed, about 15% are singletons. No treatment had been given to any patient before thyroid surgery. Sequenced material: blood. These receptor sequences come from a female donor with papillary thyroid cancer or a benign thyroid nodule (not recorded which). Some clones in this sample may be carry-over from other donors' samples.

This clone was counted many times. The chain combines TRBV4-1 with TRBJ2-7, with TRBD2 matching over 16 bases. This CDR3 spans 18 amino acids. Germline CDR1 and CDR2: MGHRA and YSYEKL. J gave up 2 bases and V 2 bases, and 6 bases lay outside the gene matches. The CDR3 sequence: CASSQPTGTSGGAYEQYF. Here the CDR3 DNA reads TGCGCCAGCAGCCAACCCACCGGGACTAGCGGGGGGGCCTACGAGCAGTACTTC.

This clone was seen ten or more times. The V call is TRBV20-1, the J call TRBJ1-2; no clear D. Trimming removed 6 bases at V and 8 bases at J, with 16 bases between. Germline CDR1 and CDR2: DFQATT and SNEGSKA (reference sequence). The CDR3 is 12 amino acids. The CDR3 loop reads CSAHLSEWGYTF. CDR3 bases: TGCAGTGCCCACCTTTCGGAATGGGGCTACACCTTC.

The sample holds one count of this clone. The CDR3 sequence is CASTPWLSGNTIYF. In DNA, the CDR3 is TGTGCCTCCACGCCATGGCTGTCTGGAAACACCATATATTTT. This chain connects TRBV30 to TRBJ1-3; D not certain. The length of the CDR3 is 14 residues. V lost 7 bases to trimming and J lost 1 base, with 14 bases between them. Germline assignment: CDR1 GTSNPN and CDR2 SVGIG (reference sequence).

Ten or more counts support this clone. This chain links TRBV20-1 with TRBJ1-6, with no clear D. The CDR3 contains 15 residues. V was cut by 1 base and J by 8 bases, with 15 bases left in between. Germline loops: CDR1 DFQATT, CDR2 SNEGSKA (reference sequence). Written as DNA, the CDR3 is TGCAGTGCTAGAGTGGAGGGCCTATGGTATTCACCCCTCCACTTT. Translation: CSARVEGLWYSPLHF.

Ten or more counts support this clone. The chain joins TRBV7-6 to TRBJ1-6, with D tentatively TRBD1 (5 bases). This CDR3 region has 14 residues. Germline V CDR1 and CDR2: SGHVS, FNYEAQ. The ends were cut back, 5 bases at V and 6 bases at J, with 11 bases in the middle. The CDR3 protein is CASSVTEFNSPLHF. CDR3 nucleotide sequence: TGTGCCAGCAGCGTGACAGAGTTTAATTCACCCCTCCACTTT.

The sample holds many counts of this clone. The chain links TRBV7-9 to TRBJ1-2, with 11 bases aligning to TRBD1. The germline CDR1 and CDR2 sequences are SEHNR and FQNEAQ (reference sequence). V lost 0 bases to trimming and J lost 6 bases; unmatched junction nucleotides: 3. This CDR3 is built from 15 residues. DNA of the CDR3: TGTGCCAGCAGCTTAGCCGGGACAGGGGGACATGGCTACACCTTC. It yields the protein CASSLAGTGGHGYTF. The entire variable domain, with the rest obtained from reference TRBV7-9 and TRBJ1-2, is as follows: DTGVSQNPRHKITKRGQNVTFRCDPISEHNRLYWYRQTLGQGPEFLTYFQNEAQLEKSRLLSDRFSAERPKGSFSTLEIQRTEQGDSAMYLCASSLAGTGGHGYTFGSGTRLTVV.

This clone showed up just a few times. This may be a read error, as it is one base from a much larger clone. V gene TRBV20-1 combines with J gene TRBJ1-5; D gene uncertain. Per the germline V gene, CDR1 is DFQATT and CDR2 is SNEGSKA (reference sequence). The CDR3 consists of 13 residues. Deletions cut 3 bases from V and 6 bases from J, with 12 bases between. The CDR3 DNA sequence: TGCAGTGCTAGGACCTCCCGAGGTCAGCCCCAGCATTTT. Residues: CSARTSRGQPQHF.

This clone was recorded at least ten times. The chain uses TRBV4-2 and TRBJ1-2; D is possibly TRBD1 (5 bases). Trimming left V 0 bases short and J 6 bases short, with 20 bases between. Germline V gene sequence: CDR1 LGHNA, CDR2 YNFKEQ. CDR3 size: 17 residues. CDR3 in DNA: TGTGCCAGCAGCCAAGAGCGGGGACGGGGTCTAACTAATGGCTACACCTTC. It yields the protein CASSQERGRGLTNGYTF.

This clone has ten or more counts. The chain uses TRBV13 and TRBJ1-2, with 7 bases that match TRBD1. The CDR3 runs to 15 residues. In germline, CDR1 is PRHDT, CDR2 FYEKMQ (reference sequence). The V segment lost 4 bases and the J segment 2 bases; nucleotides outside the gene matches: 7. This chain's CDR3 is CASSSRQGGNYGYTF. Written as DNA, the CDR3 is TGTGCCAGCAGCTCCAGACAGGGTGGAAACTATGGCTACACCTTC.

This clone was picked up many times. Other DNA variants within this sample encode the same CDR3. The rearrangement joins TRBV20-1 to TRBJ1-1; 10 bases fit TRBD1. The CDR3 runs 14 residues. V trimming: 5 bases; J trimming: 6 bases; junction bases outside the gene matches: 9. CDR1 is DFQATT and CDR2 is SNEGSKA in the germline V gene (reference sequence). CDR3 nucleotide sequence: TGCAGTGCTCCCCGCCCTGGGACAGGGGCTGAAGCTTTCTTT. This translates into CSAPRPGTGAEAFF.

This clone was counted many times. The chain uses TRBV2 and TRBJ2-3, with 10 bases fitting TRBD2. The germline gives CDR1 SNHLY, CDR2 FYNNEI. V shed 7 bases, J shed 3 bases, and the junction held 4 bases outside the gene matches. This CDR3 is built from 14 residues. The CDR3 DNA is TGTGCCAGCAAACTAGCGGGGTATACAGATACGCAGTATTTT. Its translation: CASKLAGYTDTQYF.

This chain uses TRBV5-1 with TRBJ2-5; D tentatively fits TRBD1 or TRBD2 (5 bases each). Trimming left V 0 bases short and J 11 bases short, with 14 bases between. The CDR3 runs to 13 residues. The germline CDR1 and CDR2 sequences are SGHRS and YFSETQ. Here the CDR3 DNA reads TGCGCCAGCAGCTTGGAGGGGACGGTGAGACAGTACTTC. Residues: CASSLEGTVRQYF.

This clone was recorded at least ten times. The V gene is TRBV6-1, the J gene TRBJ1-1; D is undetermined. In germline, CDR1 is MNHNS, CDR2 SASEGT. This CDR3 comprises 13 residues. V dropped 0 bases and J dropped 0 bases, with 2 bases sitting between them. CDR3 region: CASSEALNTEAFF. CDR3 DNA: TGTGCCAGCAGTGAAGCCCTGAACACTGAAGCTTTCTTT.

This clone is medium-sized within its sample. The chain joins TRBV28 to TRBJ2-3; 8 bases line up with TRBD2. CDR3 length: 14 residues. CDR1 and CDR2 from the germline V gene are MDHEN and SYDVKM. J gave up 2 bases and V 6 bases, and 4 bases lay outside the gene matches. Written as DNA, the CDR3 is TGTGCCAGCAGATCGGGGGGGCCCACAGATACGCAGTATTTT. Its protein is CASRSGGPTDTQYF.

As for this clone: Just one base apart from a much larger clone, this may be a read error. The chain links TRBV28 to TRBJ2-5; TRBD2 matches 7 bases. The CDR3 contains 14 residues. CDR1 and CDR2 from the germline V gene are MDHEN and SYDVKM. The CDR3 DNA reads TGTGCCAGCAGTTTCCCCAGCGGGGAGAAGACCCATTACTTC. It yields the protein CASSFPSGEKTHYF.

V gene TRBV5-1 combines with J gene TRBJ2-3; 11 bases line up with TRBD2. Germline CDR1 and CDR2: SGHRS and YFSETQ. This CDR3 comprises 17 residues. J was trimmed by 3 bases and V by 1 base; bases with no gene match: 7. The CDR3 DNA sequence: TGCGCCAGCAGCTTGCTGAGTACTAGCGGGAGAACAGATACGCAGTATTTT. Translated, it gives CASSLLSTSGRTDTQYF.

V and J are TRBV30 and TRBJ1-1; tentative D call: TRBD1 (5 bases). The germline V gene has CDR1 GTSNPN and CDR2 SVGIG (reference sequence). The CDR3 loop spans 16 amino acids. Trimming removed 2 bases from V and 3 bases from J, with 19 bases in between. CDR3 region: CAWSPPGCAGDTEAFF. The DNA for the CDR3 is TGTGCCTGGAGTCCCCCAGGGTGTGCGGGGGACACTGAAGCTTTCTTT.

The chain combines TRBV20-1 with TRBJ2-3; a possible D gene is TRBD2 (6 bases). This CDR3 is 16 amino acids long. Germline CDR1 is DFQATT and CDR2 is SNEGSKA (reference sequence). With 3 bases removed from V and 0 bases from J, the gap between germline ends came to 16 bases. This CDR3 reads CSASPATGTSTDTQYF. CDR3 sequence (DNA): TGCAGTGCTAGCCCTGCGACCGGGACTAGCACAGATACGCAGTATTTT.

This clone was detected many times. V is TRBV4-1 and J is TRBJ1-2, with a tentative D call TRBD1 (5 bases). The V gene's germline CDR1 is MGHRA and CDR2 YSYEKL. The CDR3 consists of 14 residues. Trimming stripped 4 bases from V and 3 bases from J, with 12 bases between. The CDR3, as DNA: TGCGCCAGCAGCCTTAGGGGACGGTACTATGGCTACACCTTC. Its translation is CASSLRGRYYGYTF.

This clone was picked up many times. The chain combines TRBV20-1 with TRBJ2-7, with 14 bases identical to TRBD2. V lost 3 bases, J lost 2 bases, and 18 bases stayed unmatched. The CDR3 has 20 amino acids. Germline assignment: CDR1 DFQATT and CDR2 SNEGSKA (reference sequence). DNA for the CDR3: TGCAGTGCTAGGGAACCATACCGACTAGCGGGGGGGCGCCGCCCCTACGAGCAGTACTTC. The encoded protein is CSAREPYRLAGGRRPYEQYF.